Listed below are T cell receptor beta chains from one sample, sequenced in a study of T cells after posttransplantation cyclophosphamide. TCRdb keeps only in-frame clones here, not all; method: immunoSEQ multiplex PCR. The repertoire consists of approximately 52,000 clones, with roughly 84% occurring once and the leading ten covering 2.8%. Sequencing was carried out using PBMCs. Receptor source: a man aged 25-45 years with a blood cancer, CMV-positive, and with a related stem cell donor. Each CDR3 is given with its conserved first and last residue. Clone size is stated in some rows and not others, as once, few, many or a class when expanded.

>once|TRBV7-2
CASILVAGVSDTQYF
>-|TRBV2
CASSERTGQATDTQYF
>-|TRBV4-2
CASSQSVTRAINQPQHF
>-|TRBV11-3
CASSLDSDYEQYF
>-|TRBV11-3
CASSSGQNKNIQYF
>-|TRBV7-9
CASSLATPNQPQHF
>-|TRBV27
CASSSIPSGAYEQYF
>few|TRBV5-6
CASSSLTGPYEQYF
>-|TRBV11-1
CASSFAGVSYEQYF
>-|TRBV19
CASRTQGITDTQYF
>once|TRBV6-1
CASSEPQGLYGYTF